The next 32 T cell receptor beta chains were all read from a single sample in a study of blood T cell repertoires in COVID-19. The repertoire was sequenced with immunoSEQ multiplex PCR; TCRdb's copy has only in-frame clones and lacks some. The data hold about 170,000 clones, with around 85% observed a single time. Source material: peripheral blood. These receptors were obtained from a man older than 75 with COVID-19, enrolled during active disease.

This clone was found a few times. This chain uses TRBV4-1 with TRBJ1-1; D is possibly TRBD1 (6 bases). Trimming cost V 3 bases and J 0 bases, with 20 bases left between them. From germline, CDR1 is MGHRA and CDR2 YSYEKL. The length of the CDR3 is 18 residues. CDR3 loop: CASSQGVGDTKLNTEAFF. The CDR3, as DNA: TGCGCCAGCAGCCAGGGCGTCGGGGACACCAAATTGAACACTGAAGCTTTCTTT.

This rearrangement joins TRBV5-1 to TRBJ1-1, with TRBD1 matching 9 bases. The V and J ends lost 1 base and 3 bases, in that order; junction bases with no gene match: 7. The CDR3 spans 16 residues. CDR1 is SGHRS and CDR2 is YFSETQ in the germline V gene. DNA for the CDR3: TGCGCCAGCAGCTTGAGGGGGACAGGGTCCTACACTGAAGCTTTCTTT. Amino acid sequence: CASSLRGTGSYTEAFF.

The table lists this clone with a count of one. J is TRBJ2-1 and V is TRBV24-1; 7 bases agree with TRBD2. The CDR3 sequence is 16 residues long. Germline V CDR1 and CDR2: KGHDR, SFDVKD. The J segment lost 2 bases and the V segment lost 7 bases, leaving 10 bases of the junction unmatched. CDR3 in amino acids: CATSPREGGTYNEQFF. CDR3 in DNA: TGTGCCACCAGCCCCCGCGAGGGAGGGACCTACAATGAGCAGTTCTTC.

The chain employs TRBV4-1 and TRBJ2-2; 8 bases map to TRBD1. V dropped 1 base and J dropped 8; count of bases not matched to a gene: 9. Germline V gene sequence: CDR1 MGHRA, CDR2 YSYEKL. The CDR3 spans 16 residues. This chain's CDR3 is CASSQGQGAIPGELFF. As DNA, the CDR3 is TGCGCCAGCAGCCAAGGTCAGGGGGCGATCCCGGGGGAGCTGTTTTTT.

The chain links TRBV2 to TRBJ2-5, with D maybe TRBD2 (6 bases). V was trimmed by 7 bases and J by 5 bases, leaving 17 bases between them. Germline values: CDR1 SNHLY, CDR2 FYNNEI. The CDR3 extends over 14 amino acids. The CDR3 protein is CASNERTAGETQYF. CDR3 in DNA: TGTGCCAGCAACGAACGCACGGCGGGGGAGACCCAGTACTTC.

This rearrangement joins TRBV20-1 to TRBJ2-7, with D hard to call. This CDR3 has 11 residues. Trimming stripped 3 bases from V and 1 base from J, with 4 bases between. Germline V lookup: CDR1 DFQATT, CDR2 SNEGSKA (reference sequence). CDR3 DNA: TGCAGTGCTAGTCCTTCCTACGAGCAGTACTTC. This translates into CSASPSYEQYF.

This chain connects TRBV24-1 to TRBJ1-5; D gene ambiguous. Trimming took 4 bases from V and 7 from J, leaving 37 bases between them. Germline lookup yields CDR1 KGHDR and CDR2 SFDVKD. CDR3 length: 22 amino acids. CDR3 in DNA: TGTGCCACCAGTGACCCCCATTCCGACATGATGAGGGAGTATCGTCCCGGACAGCCCCAGCATTTT. Translated, it gives CATSDPHSDMMREYRPGQPQHF.

The V gene is TRBV5-1, the J gene TRBJ1-6; D is uncertain. The germline gives CDR1 SGHRS, CDR2 YFSETQ. The CDR3 is 15 residues long. The V end was cut by 0 bases, the J end by 9 bases, with 13 bases between. The CDR3 DNA reads TGCGCCAGCAGCTTGGGTCATCTTATCGGTTCACCCCTCCACTTT. Its translation is CASSLGHLIGSPLHF.

This clone was counted once. V gene TRBV12-3 or TRBV12-4 combines with J gene TRBJ1-2; D call uncertain. The V gene lost 2 bases and the J gene lost 1 base, with 5 bases spanning the gap. CDR3 length: 13 amino acids. The chain's CDR3 is CASSLYINYGYTF. CDR3 bases: TGTGCCAGCAGTTTATATATTAACTATGGCTACACCTTC.

J is TRBJ2-1 and V is TRBV3-1 (or the pseudogene TRBV3-2); no clear D gene. Trimming cost V 2 bases and J 0 bases, with 14 bases left between them. The CDR3 covers 17 residues. Germline loops: CDR1 LGHDT, CDR2 YNNKEL (reference sequence). DNA for the CDR3: TGTGCCAGCAGCCAAATCGGGTCTGTGAGCTCCTACAATGAGCAGTTCTTC. Translation gives CASSQIGSVSSYNEQFF.

This sequence joins TRBV6-5 and TRBJ1-1; the match to TRBD1 covers 9 bases. This CDR3 contains 12 residues. Germline V CDR1 and CDR2: MNHEY, SVGAGI. The V and J ends lost 5 bases and 12 bases, in that order; junction bases with no gene match: 7. CDR3 loop: CASSRGQGMSFF. The CDR3 DNA sequence: TGTGCCAGCAGTCGCGGACAGGGGATGTCTTTCTTT.

The chain employs TRBV6-6 and TRBJ1-1; TRBD1 matches at 9 bases. Germline-derived CDR1 and CDR2 are MNHNY and SVGAGI (reference sequence). Unmatched junction bases numbered 5, after V lost 4 bases and J lost 2 bases. The CDR3 consists of 15 residues. CDR3 loop: CASSSPDRGNTEAFF. CDR3 bases: TGTGCCAGCAGTTCTCCGGACAGGGGAAACACTGAAGCTTTCTTT.

The chain has TRBV19 and TRBJ1-6, with D possibly TRBD1 on 5 matching bases. CDR3 length: 15 residues. V shed 6 bases and J shed 2 bases, with 11 bases lying between them. Germline V lookup: CDR1 LNHDA, CDR2 SQIVND (reference sequence). The CDR3 sequence: CASSPRGAYNSPLHF. As DNA, the CDR3 is TGTGCCAGTAGCCCCCGGGGGGCCTATAATTCACCCCTCCACTTT.

The chain uses TRBV19 and TRBJ1-1, with TRBD1 matching over 8 bases. Per germline, CDR1 LNHDA and CDR2 SQIVND (reference sequence). The J segment lost 6 bases and the V segment lost 7 bases, leaving 4 bases of the junction unmatched. The CDR3 consists of 12 residues. DNA for the CDR3: TGTGCCAGTAAGGGACAGGACTCTGAAGCTTTCTTT. Encoded protein: CASKGQDSEAFF.

The chain is built from TRBV6-6 and TRBJ1-4, with D perhaps matching TRBD1 (5 bases). The CDR3 runs to 14 residues. Germline CDR1 reads MNHNY; CDR2 reads SVGAGI (reference sequence). V was clipped by 2 bases and J by 3 bases, with 7 bases between them. This CDR3 is CASSYDRSNEKLFF. The CDR3 nucleotides read TGTGCCAGCAGTTACGACAGATCTAATGAAAAACTGTTTTTT.

As for this clone: The sample carries other DNA sequences with the same CDR3. The chain carries TRBV7-3 and TRBJ2-5, with D tentatively TRBD2 (5 bases). Germline lookup yields CDR1 SGHTA and CDR2 FQGTGA. Trimming removed 5 bases at V and 2 bases at J, with 9 bases between. This CDR3 is 13 amino acids long. Here the CDR3 DNA reads TGTGCCAGCAGCCCCGGAGGTCAAGAGACCCAGTACTTC. It specifies CASSPGGQETQYF.

The CDR3: CAITSDRAPYEQYF. CDR3 in DNA: TGTGCCATCACTTCGGACAGGGCACCCTACGAGCAGTACTTC. The rearrangement joins TRBV6-5 to TRBJ2-7; 8 positions agree with TRBD1. CDR3 length equals 14 residues. Germline-derived CDR1 and CDR2 are MNHEY and SVGAGI. V trimming: 10 bases; J trimming: 2 bases; junction bases outside the gene matches: 10.

This chain joins TRBV11-1 and TRBJ2-1, with D possibly being TRBD2 (5 bases). Germline V gene lookup returns CDR1 SGHAT and CDR2 FQDESV (reference sequence). The CDR3 length is 14 residues. Trimming shortened V by 5 bases and J by 4 bases, and 12 bases separated the two germline ends. The DNA of the CDR3 is TGTGCCAGCAGCGCTGGAGGAGAATACAATGAGCAGTTCTTC. Translated: CASSAGGEYNEQFF.

This CDR3 reads CSTNDNFNTDTQYF. DNA of the CDR3: TGCAGCACCAATGACAATTTTAACACAGATACGCAGTATTTT. The chain carries TRBV29-1 and TRBJ2-3; the D is unclear. With 8 bases removed from V and 2 bases from J, the gap between germline ends came to 17 bases. This CDR3 is built from 14 residues. Per the germline V gene, CDR1 is SQVTM and CDR2 is ANQGSEA.

The chain links TRBV4-1 to TRBJ1-2; D gene ambiguous. With 1 base removed from V and 0 bases from J, the gap between germline ends came to 12 bases. The CDR3 consists of 16 residues. Germline V gene data show CDR1 as MGHRA and CDR2 as YSYEKL. CDR3 region: CASSQVTTGTNYGYTF. CDR3 nucleotides: TGCGCCAGCAGCCAAGTTACTACCGGTACTAACTATGGCTACACCTTC.

The chain joins TRBV6-1 to TRBJ1-5, with D unclear. V gave up 4 bases and J gave up 0 bases, with 13 bases separating them. Germline V gene sequence: CDR1 MNHNS, CDR2 SASEGT. This CDR3 comprises 16 residues. CDR3 loop: CASSVKESYSNQPQHF. CDR3 nucleotide sequence: TGTGCCAGCAGTGTTAAAGAGAGTTATAGCAATCAGCCCCAGCATTTT.

The V and J genes are TRBV6-1 and TRBJ2-1, with 8 bases identical to TRBD2. Germline assignment: CDR1 MNHNS and CDR2 SASEGT. V shed 2 bases, J shed 1 base, and the junction held 7 bases outside the gene matches. CDR3 length: 17 residues. This CDR3 is CASSELLGTSSYNEQFF. The DNA of the CDR3 is TGTGCCAGCAGTGAACTGCTCGGGACTAGTTCCTACAATGAGCAGTTCTTC.

This clone turned up a few times. The rearrangement joins TRBV9 to TRBJ1-2; 7 bases align to TRBD1. V shed 1 base, J shed 8 bases, and the junction held 8 bases outside the gene matches. Germline CDR1 reads SGDLS; CDR2 reads YYNGEE. The CDR3 runs to 14 residues. CDR3 sequence (DNA): TGTGCCAGCAGCGTAACCGGGACAGCGTACGGCTACACCTTC. Amino acid sequence: CASSVTGTAYGYTF.

This clone showed up just once. The chain recombines TRBV5-1 with TRBJ2-3; 9 nucleotides line up with TRBD2. Losses at the gene ends were 4 bases for V and 1 base for J; bases not matched to a gene: 4. The CDR3 consists of 15 residues. Germline V gene sequence: CDR1 SGHRS, CDR2 YFSETQ. This CDR3 reads CASSGGGAGTDTQYF. Written as DNA, the CDR3 is TGCGCCAGCAGCGGCGGGGGGGCCGGCACAGATACGCAGTATTTT.

The gene calls are TRBV4-1 and TRBJ2-2, with D uncertain. The V gene lost 5 bases and the J gene lost 1 base, with 5 bases spanning the gap. Germline CDR1 reads MGHRA; CDR2 reads YSYEKL. The CDR3 loop spans 13 amino acids. The CDR3 region has the DNA TGCGCCAGCAGCTACAGGAACACCGGGGAGCTGTTTTTT. Amino acids: CASSYRNTGELFF.

The rearrangement joins TRBV7-3 to TRBJ1-6, with 8 bases matching TRBD1. The CDR3 extends over 16 amino acids. V was clipped by 5 bases and J by 1 base; unmatched bases: 4. The germline V gene encodes CDR1 SGHTA and CDR2 FQGTGA. The CDR3 DNA reads TGTGCCAGCAGCACACAGGGGGGTTCCTATAATTCACCCCTCCACTTT. Residues: CASSTQGGSYNSPLHF.

The V gene is TRBV6-5, the J gene TRBJ2-2, with TRBD1 as a possible D gene (6 bases). The CDR3 extends over 13 amino acids. The V end was cut by 6 bases, the J end by 6 bases, with 11 bases between. Per germline, CDR1 MNHEY and CDR2 SVGAGI. CDR3 sequence: CASSLGGPGELFF. The DNA for the CDR3 is TGTGCCAGCAGCTTAGGGGGTCCCGGGGAGCTGTTTTTT.

This rearrangement joins TRBV10-3 to TRBJ1-1, with 8 bases lining up with TRBD1. CDR1 ENHRY and CDR2 SYGVKD come from the germline V gene. This CDR3 is built from 13 residues. Losses at the gene ends were 6 bases for V and 10 bases for J; bases not matched to a gene: 10. The DNA for the CDR3 is TGTGCCATCAGGGACAGGGAACTTTCGGCAGCTTTCTTT. Its translation: CAIRDRELSAAFF.

This clone came up once. This rearrangement joins TRBV7-9 to TRBJ1-5; D gene uncertain. Trimming removed 1 base at V and 5 bases at J, with 6 bases between. The germline V gene encodes CDR1 SEHNR and CDR2 FQNEAQ (reference sequence). This CDR3 comprises 13 residues. The CDR3 DNA reads TGTGCCAGCAGCTTAGTCTTCGATCAGCCCCAGCATTTT. Translation: CASSLVFDQPQHF.

V usage is TRBV7-8 and J usage is TRBJ1-4, with D maybe TRBD1 (5 bases). CDR1 and CDR2 (germline): SGHVS, FQNEAQ. The CDR3 length is 14 residues. With 5 bases removed from V and 4 bases from J, the gap between germline ends came to 11 bases. In DNA form, the CDR3 reads TGTGCCAGCAGCCCGACAGAAAATAATGAAAAACTGTTTTTT. Translating gives CASSPTENNEKLFF.

This sequence joins TRBV5-1 and TRBJ1-2, with TRBD1 as a possible D gene (6 bases). V lost 0 bases and J 5 bases, leaving 17 bases between the germline ends. This CDR3 region has 16 residues. CDR1 and CDR2 (germline): SGHRS, YFSETQ. The CDR3 region has the DNA TGCGCCAGCAGCTTGGCGGGACAATCTCAGTCGTATGGCTACACCTTC. It codes for CASSLAGQSQSYGYTF.

The V gene is TRBV11-3, the J gene TRBJ2-5; a weak D match, TRBD1 (6 bases). From germline, CDR1 is SGHNT and CDR2 YENEEA. CDR3 length: 15 amino acids. Trimming took off 5 bases at V and 0 bases at J, with 13 bases between the two ends. The CDR3 sequence is CASSTGLTDQETQYF. The CDR3 DNA reads as TGTGCCAGCAGCACAGGGCTCACCGACCAAGAGACCCAGTACTTC. Drawing the rest from reference TRBV11-3 and TRBJ2-5, the complete variable domain is EAGVVQSPRYKIIEKKQPVAFWCNPISGHNTLYWYLQNLGQGPELLIRYENEEAVDDSQLPKDRFSAERLKGVDSTLKIQPAELGDSAVYLCASSTGLTDQETQYFGPGTRLLVL.